There are a few counts of the clone carrying this T cell receptor beta chain. Indicated time point: persistent/refractory GD, antithyroid drugs over 5 years with positive TRAb. Extracted RNA from PBMCs served as the source of the TCR library. Peripheral blood, around 9.4 milliliters of it, was drawn into EDTA tubes. Assembly of TCR beta libraries relied on iRepertoire HTBI primers together with Arm-PCR of CDR3 regions. Via MiXCR, TCRdb re-called the multiplex PCR reads, giving one row per CDR3 protein. This sample has 300,000 to 500,000 distinct CDR3 sequences; roughly 20% occur once, and the top ten carry under 25%. The V gene's germline CDR1 is DFQATT and CDR2 SNEGSKA (reference sequence). The CDR3 extends over 12 amino acids. V was shortened by 6 bases and J by 1 base, with 9 bases between the two germline ends. The sample comes from a study of regulatory T cells in long-lasting Graves disease.

This receptor was identified in a female donor with Graves disease. The chain recombines TRBV20-1 with TRBJ1-1; TRBD1 is a possible D gene (5 bases). The source material was peripheral blood mononuclear cells (PBMCs), sampled when the disease was refractory, from a patient treated with antithyroid drugs. The DNA for the CDR3 is TGCAGTGCGTCCGGACAGAACACTGAAGCTTTCTTT. Encoded protein: CSASGQNTEAFF.